Following are 18 T cell receptor beta chains from one sample sequenced in a study of cytotoxic CD8 clonotypes in ibrutinib-treated CLL. Some clones are missing from TCRdb's copy, which holds only in-frame ones; the method was immunoSEQ multiplex PCR. Seen here are approximately 150,000 clones, about 80% observed once, and the top ten hold about 27%. The specimen comprised PBMCs, sampled after 12 months of ibrutinib treatment. These TCRs come from a human donor with chronic lymphocytic leukemia.

This chain links TRBV18 with TRBJ2-7; 10 bases map to TRBD1. V shed 3 bases and J 3 bases; nucleotides not matched to a gene: 17. Looked up from germline, CDR1 is KGHSH and CDR2 is LQKENI. The CDR3 totals 19 residues. DNA of the CDR3: TGTGCCAGCTCACCCTCCCAGACAGGGGGCGCCGGTGGGCTCTACGAGCAGTACTTC. Its protein product is CASSPSQTGGAGGLYEQYF.

This clone was observed a single time. The rearrangement uses TRBV27 and TRBJ2-1, with a tentative D call TRBD2 (6 bases). This CDR3 is 16 amino acids long. CDR1 MNHEY and CDR2 SMNVEV come from the germline V gene (reference sequence). V was pared by 5 bases and J by 4 bases, with 18 bases between. Written as DNA, the CDR3 is TGTGCCAGCAGTCTACGTAAGGGACTCGAATACAATGAGCAGTTCTTC. Amino acid sequence: CASSLRKGLEYNEQFF.

V gene TRBV27 combines with J gene TRBJ2-7, with D possibly being TRBD1 (6 bases). Germline CDR1 MNHEY, CDR2 SMNVEV (reference sequence). CDR3 length: 14 residues. Deletions cut 4 bases from V and 0 bases from J, with 10 bases between. CDR3 coding DNA: TGTGCCAGCAGTTCACAGGGTGGCTCCTACGAGCAGTACTTC. It codes for CASSSQGGSYEQYF.

This clone was seen a single time. The chain recombines TRBV19 with TRBJ1-4, with TRBD1 matching 8 bases. J lost 7 bases, V lost 6 bases, and 7 bases had no gene match. This CDR3 region has 14 residues. The germline CDR1 and CDR2 sequences are LNHDA and SQIVND (reference sequence). CDR3 protein: CASRRQGRTEKLFF. For the CDR3, the DNA is TGTGCCAGTAGAAGACAGGGGAGGACTGAAAAACTGTTTTTT. The entire variable domain, with the rest obtained from reference TRBV19 and TRBJ1-4, is as follows: DGGITQSPKYLFRKEGQNVTLSCEQNLNHDAMYWYRQDPGQGLRLIYYSQIVNDFQKGDIAEGYSVSREKKESFPLTVTSAQKNPTAFYLCASRRQGRTEKLFFGSGTQLSVL.

The chain employs TRBV5-6 and TRBJ1-5; 7 nucleotides align to TRBD1. The CDR3 consists of 14 residues. Germline V gives CDR1 SGHDT, CDR2 YYEEEE. V lost 5 bases and J lost 1; bases outside the gene matches: 3. The CDR3 reads CASSSGGSNQPQHF. CDR3 bases: TGTGCCAGCAGTTCAGGGGGGAGCAATCAGCCCCAGCATTTT.

The chain joins TRBV27 to TRBJ2-7; 9 nucleotides match TRBD1. With 5 bases clipped from V and 2 bases from J, the junction kept 13 bases outside the gene matches. This CDR3 has 17 residues. The germline CDR1 and CDR2 sequences are MNHEY and SMNVEV (reference sequence). The CDR3 region is CASSPNDHRGLTYEQYF. The CDR3 DNA reads as TGTGCCAGCAGTCCCAACGACCACAGGGGGCTGACCTACGAGCAGTACTTC.

This clone was detected only a few times. The chain combines TRBV5-6 with TRBJ1-6, with D possibly being TRBD1 (6 bases). V lost 4 bases and J 13 bases, leaving 15 bases between the germline ends. The CDR3 covers 13 residues. The V gene's germline CDR1 is SGHDT and CDR2 YYEEEE. The CDR3: CASSVGHQVPLHF. The CDR3 coding sequence is TGTGCCAGCAGCGTGGGACACCAGGTTCCCCTCCACTTT.

V is TRBV5-1 and J is TRBJ1-1; 7 bases align to TRBD1. Germline assignment: CDR1 SGHRS and CDR2 YFSETQ. Unmatched junction bases numbered 9, after V lost 0 bases and J lost 4 bases. The length of the CDR3 is 16 residues. The CDR3 sequence: CASSLARAGGFTEAFF. Here the CDR3 DNA reads TGCGCCAGCAGCTTGGCTCGGGCAGGGGGTTTCACTGAAGCTTTCTTT.

The rearrangement uses TRBV19 and TRBJ1-1, with D perhaps TRBD1 (5 bases). The CDR3 loop spans 18 amino acids. CDR1 and CDR2 (germline): LNHDA, SQIVND (reference sequence). The ends were cut back, 7 bases at V and 1 base at J, with 25 bases in the middle. CDR3 sequence (DNA): TGTGCCAGTATCATCACCGGGACGGAACATGGTTGGAACACTGAAGCTTTCTTT. Amino acids: CASIITGTEHGWNTEAFF.

This CDR3 is CASSLFGGSYEQYF. The CDR3 nucleotides read TGCGCCAGCAGCTTGTTTGGAGGCTCCTACGAGCAGTACTTC. V gene TRBV5-1 combines with J gene TRBJ2-7, with D maybe TRBD2 (5 bases). CDR3 size: 14 residues. The V end lost 1 base, the J end lost 0 bases, and 8 bases lay between the germline ends. From germline, CDR1 is SGHRS and CDR2 YFSETQ.

Comment on this clone: One end of the junction is discordant with germline, which a read error may explain. This chain joins TRBV6-1 and TRBJ1-5, with 8 bases fitting TRBD1. The CDR3 is 17 residues long. In germline, CDR1 is MNHNS, CDR2 SASEGT. The CDR3 DNA reads as TGTGCCAGCAGGGAAGAAACGAGGGACAGGAGGAATCAGCCCCAGCATTTT. As protein: CASREETRDRRNQPQHF.

In its sample, this clone was seen a few times. This CDR3 reads CASSQGTMASGNTIYF. The CDR3 nucleotides read TGCGCCAGCAGCCAAGGGACCATGGCCTCTGGAAACACCATATATTTT. The V and J genes are TRBV5-1 and TRBJ1-3, with D tentatively TRBD1 (5 bases). Looked up from germline, CDR1 is SGHRS and CDR2 is YFSETQ. This CDR3 is 16 amino acids long. V was clipped by 4 bases and J by 0 bases, with 14 bases between them. Filled out from reference TRBV5-1 and TRBJ1-3, the complete variable domain reads KAGVTQTPRYLIKTRGQQVTLSCSPISGHRSVSWYQQTPGQGLQFLFEYFSETQRNKGNFPGRFSGRQFSNSRSEMNVSTLELGDSALYLCASSQGTMASGNTIYFGEGSWLTVV.

The CDR3 DNA reads as TGTGCCAGCAGTTACTCGGCTGGGACAGGGGGCACTGAAGCTTTCTTT. Translated: CASSYSAGTGGTEAFF. This chain uses TRBV6-5 with TRBJ1-1; TRBD1 agrees at 11 bases. V gave up 0 bases and J gave up 4 bases; unmatched junction bases: 4. The CDR3 spans 16 residues. Germline V lookup: CDR1 MNHEY, CDR2 SVGAGI.

V and J are TRBV14 and TRBJ1-1, with D possibly being TRBD1 (5 bases). The V gene lost 5 bases and the J gene lost 3 bases, with 7 bases spanning the gap. CDR1 is SGHDN, CDR2 FVKESK, per germline. The CDR3 contains 12 residues. CDR3 DNA sequence: TGTGCCAGCAGCGTGGGGGACACTGAAGCTTTCTTT. Protein sequence: CASSVGDTEAFF.

This clone has only one observation. This chain joins TRBV5-1 and TRBJ2-3, with no clear D. The CDR3 sequence is 14 residues long. Trimming cost V 4 bases and J 0 bases, with 9 bases left between them. Germline lookup yields CDR1 SGHRS and CDR2 YFSETQ. This chain's CDR3 is CASSPEPSTDTQYF. The CDR3 DNA follows: TGCGCCAGCAGCCCAGAACCGAGCACAGATACGCAGTATTTT.

The chain links TRBV30 to TRBJ1-6, with no clear D. The germline V gene encodes CDR1 GTSNPN and CDR2 SVGIG (reference sequence). V lost 4 bases and J 11 bases, leaving 12 bases between the germline ends. CDR3 length: 12 amino acids. The CDR3 DNA reads as TGTGCCTGGAACCTCATCCTAGCACCCCTCCACTTT. Translation: CAWNLILAPLHF.

This clone was found once. The V and J genes are TRBV11-1 and TRBJ1-1, with TRBD1 matching 7 bases. V was clipped by 3 bases and J by 2 bases; unmatched bases: 6. CDR3 length: 15 residues. Germline assignment: CDR1 SGHAT and CDR2 FQDESV (reference sequence). The chain's CDR3 is CASSFQTGFNTEAFF. The CDR3 region has the DNA TGTGCCAGCAGCTTCCAGACAGGGTTCAACACTGAAGCTTTCTTT. Using reference TRBV11-1 and TRBJ1-1 for the parts outside the CDR3, the full variable domain is EAEVAQSPRYKITEKSQAVAFWCDPISGHATLYWYRQILGQGPELLVQFQDESVVDDSQLPKDRFSAERLKGVDSTLKIQPAELGDSAMYLCASSFQTGFNTEAFFGQGTRLTVV.

V is TRBV5-1 and J is TRBJ1-1; D gene uncertain. Per the germline V gene, CDR1 is SGHRS and CDR2 is YFSETQ. Trimming pared 4 bases from V and 1 base from J, leaving 14 bases between. The CDR3 has 15 amino acids. Here the CDR3 DNA reads TGCGCCAGCAGCGCGGGGAGGGCACAGAACACTGAAGCTTTCTTT. Its protein product is CASSAGRAQNTEAFF.